Shown below are 21 T cell receptor beta chains from a single sample sequenced in a study of CXCR3-negative and CXCR3-positive naive CD8 T cells. The study made its TRB cDNA libraries by 5' RACE, adding UMI labels. No DNA is given; TCRdb re-called the 5' RACE reads and lists each CDR3 protein once. This sample's table has 150,000 or so distinct CDR3 sequences. What was sequenced was naive CXCR3- CD8+ T cells from blood. Noted subset: CD45RO-CCR7+CD27+CD95- naive CD8+ T cells lacking CXCR3 (TNR3-). The source of these receptors is a human donor in good health. Some clones in this sample may be carry-over from other donors' samples.

The chain employs TRBV28 and TRBJ2-1. The CDR3 has 13 amino acids. From germline, CDR1 is MDHEN and CDR2 SYDVKM. The CDR3 reads CASSRREYNEQFF.

The chain joins TRBV7-3 to TRBJ1-1; TCRdb indicates TRBD1, and absent DNA this call remains unverified. The CDR3 is 15 residues long. Germline CDR1 is SGHTA and CDR2 is FQGTGA. The CDR3 loop is CASSVGGGWNTEAFF.

The chain joins TRBV9 to TRBJ2-5; the D call from TCRdb, TRBD2, cannot be confirmed without DNA. The CDR3 sequence is 15 residues long. From germline, CDR1 is SGDLS and CDR2 YYNGEE. The CDR3 loop is CASSEGDPVGETQYF.

The V gene is TRBV29-1, the J gene TRBJ2-7; TCRdb lists TRBD1, though no DNA is available to test this call. This CDR3 contains 16 residues. Germline CDR1 reads SQVTM; CDR2 reads ANQGSEA. The CDR3: CSVATAGRVESHEQYF.

The CDR3 protein is CASRSAGAANTGELFF. V is TRBV11-2 and J is TRBJ2-2. From germline, CDR1 is SGHAT and CDR2 FQNNGV. The CDR3 contains 16 residues.

J is TRBJ2-7 and V is TRBV16. The germline CDR1 and CDR2 sequences are KGHSY and FQNENV. The CDR3 runs to 15 residues. Here the CDR3 reads CASSQYPFSSYEQYF.

This chain connects TRBV29-1 to TRBJ2-3; TCRdb returns TRBD1, unconfirmable since there is no DNA. CDR1 SQVTM and CDR2 ANQGSEA come from the germline V gene. The CDR3 totals 14 residues. CDR3 loop: CSSTGAISTDTQYF.

This chain links TRBV29-1 with TRBJ1-1. The CDR3 consists of 14 residues. Germline CDR1 SQVTM, CDR2 ANQGSEA. Here the CDR3 reads CSVGTAASNTEAFF.

The V and J genes are TRBV5-1 and TRBJ2-2; TCRdb names TRBD1, which stays unverified in the absence of DNA. The CDR3 runs 15 residues. Germline CDR1 and CDR2: SGHRS and YFSETQ. CDR3 residues: CASSLGGGLTGELFF.

The CDR3 is CASSQGPGRGELFF. The chain uses TRBV4-3 and TRBJ2-2. The CDR3 is 14 amino acids. CDR1 and CDR2 (germline): LGHNA, YSLEER.

The chain carries TRBV9 and TRBJ1-1. The CDR3 is 15 residues long. Per the germline V gene, CDR1 is SGDLS and CDR2 is YYNGEE. The CDR3 spells CASSPNVERVTEAFF.

The J gene is TRBJ2-7, the V gene TRBV12-3 or TRBV12-4; TCRdb reports TRBD2, a call that lacks DNA to check it against. This CDR3 region has 15 residues. This CDR3 is CASRLTSGGVDEQYF.

This rearrangement joins TRBV28 to TRBJ2-1; lacking DNA, the TRBD2 call made by TCRdb goes unchecked. Germline V gene sequence: CDR1 MDHEN, CDR2 SYDVKM. The CDR3 is 15 amino acids. The CDR3 loop reads CASSSTGPLYNEQFF.

The gene calls are TRBV28 and TRBJ1-3. The CDR3 is 15 residues long. CDR1 is MDHEN and CDR2 is SYDVKM in the germline V gene. This CDR3 is CASTMGFYSGNTIYF.

V usage is TRBV15 and J usage is TRBJ1-1. Germline values: CDR1 LNHNV, CDR2 YYDKDF (reference sequence). This CDR3 comprises 14 residues. The CDR3 loop is CATSRVTLNTEAFF.

The rearrangement uses TRBV4-1 and TRBJ1-4. The length of the CDR3 is 15 residues. CDR1 and CDR2 (germline): MGHRA, YSYEKL. CDR3 residues: CASSQDLRNNEKLFF.

The rearrangement joins TRBV7-9 to TRBJ2-7; TCRdb's D gene call, TRBD2, goes unchecked for lack of DNA. The CDR3 totals 14 residues. The germline CDR1 and CDR2 sequences are SEHNR and FQNEAQ (reference sequence). CDR3 protein: CASSPLAAVYEQYF.

The rearrangement uses TRBV9 and TRBJ1-2; TCRdb's assignment of TRBD1 cannot be checked, as there is no DNA. The CDR3 consists of 18 residues. CDR1 and CDR2 from the germline V gene are SGDLS and YYNGEE. CDR3 loop: CASSDPPGFAGGNYGYTF.

The genes are TRBV29-1 and TRBJ2-7; TCRdb's D gene call, TRBD1, goes unchecked for lack of DNA. Germline V CDR1 and CDR2: SQVTM, ANQGSEA. This CDR3 is built from 16 residues. The CDR3 loop is CSVEDVDRGNNYEQYF.

V gene TRBV6-5 combines with J gene TRBJ1-1. The germline V gene encodes CDR1 MNHEY and CDR2 SVGAGI. The CDR3 sequence is 16 residues long. The CDR3 here is CASSYSPTEMNTEAFF.

The chain carries TRBV29-1 and TRBJ2-7; TCRdb returns TRBD2, unconfirmable since there is no DNA. CDR1 SQVTM and CDR2 ANQGSEA come from the germline V gene. The CDR3 has 16 residues. This CDR3 reads CSVDYGSSGTTYEQYF.